This T cell receptor beta chain emerged from a study of kidney transplant recipient with SARS-CoV-2 infection. TCRdb independently ran MiXCR on the reads; one entry per CDR3 protein. The repertoire holds about 240,000 distinct CDR3 sequences, with around 28% as singletons. Germline CDR1 is GTSNPN and CDR2 is SVGIG (reference sequence). The CDR3 is 16 amino acids. The germline V and J ends were trimmed by 5 bases and 4 bases, with 23 bases remaining between them. At least ten counts were recorded for this clonotype. The chain couples TRBV30 to TRBJ1-2; no firm D call. The sample in question was a blood sample, obtained at baseline and between days 110 and 120 from a kidney transplant recipient. The receptor was derived from a male patient aged 25-45 years who had COVID-19 and was a kidney transplant recipient. Some T cells may be the graft donor's. The chain's CDR3 is CAWQFPRYRKTYGYTF. CDR3 bases: TGTGCCTGGCAGTTTCCGCGTTATAGAAAGACCTATGGCTACACCTTC.